The T cell receptor (beta chain) under discussion was sequenced for a study of brain T cells in children with intractable seizures. Whole-study findings and limits: Pre- and post-surgery blood differed in depth, so pre-surgery absences may be undersampling. Viral specificity was inferred only from CDR3 similarity; HCMV serostatus was unknown.

Here immunoSEQ multiplex PCR was the method, and the copy in TCRdb shows in-frame clones only, minus some. The repertoire consists of 110,000 or so clones, with approximately 94% occurring once and the leading ten covering under 4.5%. Surgery cases with the highest brain T cell transcript signatures were chosen for sequencing. Of note for this clone: Its matching antigen is unknown.

CDR3 length equals 12 residues. Trimming removed 7 bases at V and 8 bases at J, with 13 bases between. Germline CDR1 and CDR2: KGHDR and SFDVKD. The source was peripheral blood, collected at surgery. The chain recombines TRBV24-1 with TRBJ2-5, with TRBD2 as a possible D gene (5 bases). The sequence was collected from a boy under two years old with hemimegalencephaly and intractable seizures. CDR3 coding DNA: TGTGCCACCAGCCCGGGCGGGTTTACCCAGTACTTC. Its translation is CATSPGGFTQYF.